This entry features one TCR beta chain sequence. Its antigen is still unknown. This table comes from immunoSEQ multiplex PCR, and its TCRdb copy is limited to in-frame clones, with some not included. Found here are about 100,000 clones, approximately 90% of them singletons; the top ten hold approximately 0.66%. This CDR3 is built from 15 residues. The germline gives CDR1 MNHEY, CDR2 SMNVEV (reference sequence). V lost 5 bases and J 3 bases, leaving 17 bases between the germline ends. This entry is derived from a study of siplizumab effects on memory and regulatory T cells. Regarding the study as a whole: Tregs that proliferated in siplizumab cultures did not have their suppressive function confirmed.

The chain is built from TRBV27 and TRBJ2-7; the D call may be TRBD1 or TRBD2 (5 bases each). The TCR originated in a human donor in good health. The sequencing sample was made of Tregs sorted from blood. The CDR3 reads CASSPPGRRGYEQYF. DNA for the CDR3: TGTGCCAGCAGTCCTCCAGGGAGAAGGGGCTACGAGCAGTACTTC.